A single TCR beta chain is shown here with its context. The antigen is unknown. The data derive from a study of shared clonotypes between healthy human individuals. Across the study: For every donor, three CD4 naive, three CD4 memory, two CD8 naive and one CD8 memory plates were used.

Overall study findings and caveats: The study's rarefaction showed incomplete sorted-subset sequencing despite large depth.

The naive CD8 fraction comprised CD45RO-negative cells positively selected for CCR7 and excluded terminally differentiated effector memory CD45RA+ cells. With V trimmed by 5 bases and J by 8 bases, 7 bases remained unmatched. Germline CDR1 reads SGHAT; CDR2 reads FQNNGV. The CDR3 has 15 amino acids. TCRdb's copy holds only in-frame clones and misses some; the assay was immunoSEQ multiplex PCR. Of about 2.1 million clones in the sample, 90% to 95% were seen once. V gene TRBV11-2 combines with J gene TRBJ2-4; TRBD2 aligns across 12 bases. The specimen sequenced was naive CD8+ T cells from PBMCs. The sequence was collected from a man between 18 and 29 years old in good health. Some clones in this sample may be carry-over from other donors' samples. CDR3 DNA sequence: TGTGCCAGCAGCATTGGGGGGACTAGCGGGCACATTCAGTACTTC. Translated, it gives CASSIGGTSGHIQYF.